These 16 T cell receptor beta chains were sequenced from one sample in a study of shared clonotypes between healthy human individuals. Using immunoSEQ multiplex PCR, the repertoire was profiled, and TCRdb retains in-frame clones only, with some absent. The table includes about 980,000 clones, about three quarters detected once. The sample was memory CD4+ T cells sorted from blood. Subset denoted: CD45RA-negative fraction. These receptors were collected from a man aged 18 to 29 in good health.

The V call is TRBV4-1, the J call TRBJ2-5; D is unclear. Germline values: CDR1 MGHRA, CDR2 YSYEKL. The V end lost 5 bases, the J end lost 5 bases, and 12 bases lay between the germline ends. The CDR3 is 13 residues long. CDR3 sequence reads: CASSKGLAETQYF. The CDR3, as DNA: TGCGCCAGCAGCAAGGGATTGGCTGAGACCCAGTACTTC.

This chain connects TRBV6-5 to TRBJ1-1; D may be TRBD1 (5 bases). CDR1 and CDR2 (germline): MNHEY, SVGAGI. The germline V and J ends were trimmed by 0 bases and 4 bases, with 6 bases remaining between them. The CDR3 consists of 13 residues. CDR3 amino acids: CASSYSGVTEAFF. Written as DNA, the CDR3 is TGTGCCAGCAGTTACTCAGGGGTCACTGAAGCTTTCTTT.

The chain joins TRBV11-3 to TRBJ2-3, with 7 nucleotides matching TRBD2. The V and J ends lost 1 base and 2 bases, in that order; junction bases with no gene match: 3. Germline V gene sequence: CDR1 SGHNT, CDR2 YENEEA. This CDR3 has 15 amino acids. The CDR3 protein is CASSLAGGYTDTQYF. The CDR3 bases are TGTGCCAGCAGCTTAGCGGGGGGATACACAGATACGCAGTATTTT.

The table lists this clone with a count of one. V gene TRBV7-8 combines with J gene TRBJ2-1, with D tentatively TRBD2 (6 bases). V was clipped by 2 bases and J by 3 bases, with 20 bases between them. The CDR3 contains 18 residues. The V gene's germline CDR1 is SGHVS and CDR2 FQNEAQ. DNA of the CDR3: TGTGCCAGCAGCTTACCGGGTCTCGGGACTCTCCTCTACAATGAGCAGTTCTTC. It yields the protein CASSLPGLGTLLYNEQFF.

The gene calls are TRBV7-9 and TRBJ2-1, with a weak D call TRBD2 (5 bases). The CDR3 length is 14 residues. The V gene lost 4 bases and the J gene lost 1 base, with 8 bases spanning the gap. Germline CDR1 is SEHNR and CDR2 is FQNEAQ (reference sequence). CDR3 protein: CASSSIASYNEQFF. The CDR3 bases are TGTGCCAGCAGCTCCATAGCGTCCTACAATGAGCAGTTCTTC.

The CDR3: CAWSLSLVAGNTDTQYF. CDR3 sequence (DNA): TGTGCCTGGAGTTTATCGTTGGTAGCGGGTAACACAGATACGCAGTATTTT. The gene calls are TRBV30 and TRBJ2-3; 7 nucleotides align to TRBD2. The trim removed 2 bases at V and 2 bases at J, leaving 13 bases unmatched. This CDR3 is built from 17 residues. Looked up from germline, CDR1 is GTSNPN and CDR2 is SVGIG (reference sequence).

The chain uses TRBV5-1 and TRBJ2-1; the match to TRBD2 covers 9 bases. Unmatched junction bases numbered 4, after V lost 0 bases and J lost 3 bases. Germline V lookup: CDR1 SGHRS, CDR2 YFSETQ. The CDR3 covers 16 residues. Here the CDR3 DNA reads TGCGCCAGCAGCTTGGGGGCTAGCGGGATCTACAATGAGCAGTTCTTC. Translating gives CASSLGASGIYNEQFF.

The rearrangement links TRBV9 to TRBJ2-3; 9 bases are shared with TRBD2. The CDR3 loop spans 15 amino acids. J gave up 1 base and V 3 bases, and 3 bases lay outside the gene matches. Germline-derived CDR1 and CDR2 are SGDLS and YYNGEE. The chain's CDR3 is CASSAGTSRTDTQYF. The DNA of the CDR3 is TGTGCCAGCAGCGCCGGGACTAGCCGCACAGATACGCAGTATTTT.

This clone showed up just once. V gene TRBV5-6 combines with J gene TRBJ2-3, with a weak D call TRBD1 (6 bases). CDR3 length equals 16 residues. V was clipped by 2 bases and J by 0 bases, with 13 bases between them. The germline gives CDR1 SGHDT, CDR2 YYEEEE. CDR3 coding DNA: TGTGCCAGCAGCTTAACCGGACAGTCTAGCACAGATACGCAGTATTTT. This translates into CASSLTGQSSTDTQYF.

CDR3 residues: CAWSVQGKSPLHF. Here the CDR3 DNA reads TGTGCCTGGAGTGTACAAGGAAAGTCACCCCTCCACTTT. This chain connects TRBV30 to TRBJ1-6; D gene unclear. Germline V gives CDR1 GTSNPN, CDR2 SVGIG (reference sequence). This CDR3 comprises 13 residues. V lost 0 bases and J 10 bases, leaving 10 bases between the germline ends.

V and J are TRBV30 and TRBJ2-3, with TRBD2 identical over 7 bases. This CDR3 contains 14 residues. Germline loops: CDR1 GTSNPN, CDR2 SVGIG (reference sequence). The ends lost 2 bases at V and 4 bases at J; junction bases unmatched: 6. This CDR3 is CAWSWGGSADTQYF. CDR3 nucleotides: TGTGCCTGGAGTTGGGGGGGAAGCGCAGATACGCAGTATTTT.

V and J are TRBV10-1 and TRBJ1-5; 7 nucleotides line up with TRBD1. The CDR3 loop spans 14 amino acids. The V gene's germline CDR1 is WNHNN and CDR2 SYGVQD (reference sequence). V gave up 10 bases and J gave up 8 bases; unmatched junction bases: 14. The CDR3 DNA follows: TGCGCCATCTCAGAGGGGGCGAAAGGGGAGCCCCAGCATTTT. It specifies CAISEGAKGEPQHF.

The chain links TRBV29-1 to TRBJ1-1; D is unresolved. V lost 4 bases, J lost 0 bases, and 12 bases lay in between. The length of the CDR3 is 14 residues. CDR1 and CDR2 (germline): SQVTM, ANQGSEA. The CDR3 DNA follows: TGCAGCGTTGGGTCGGCAGCTGTGAACACTGAAGCTTTCTTT. Translating it yields CSVGSAAVNTEAFF.

The J gene is TRBJ2-3, the V gene TRBV10-3; either TRBD1 or TRBD2 may supply D (6 bases each). The CDR3 extends over 13 amino acids. Germline V gives CDR1 ENHRY, CDR2 SYGVKD. V lost 9 bases, J lost 1 base, and 11 bases lay in between. CDR3 sequence (DNA): TGTGCCATAAAGGGGGGAGGCACAGATACGCAGTATTTT. Its translation is CAIKGGGTDTQYF.

Turning to this clone: Distinct nucleotide sequences in the sample also encode this CDR3. The V and J genes are TRBV2 and TRBJ2-5, with TRBD1 matching 7 bases. The CDR3 contains 11 residues. Germline trimming cut 8 bases from V and 3 bases from J; bases unmatched to any gene: 0. Germline V gene lookup returns CDR1 SNHLY and CDR2 FYNNEI. CDR3 region: CASDREETQYF. The CDR3 DNA reads as TGTGCCAGCGACAGGGAAGAGACCCAGTACTTC.

The chain couples TRBV5-1 to TRBJ1-6; D is possibly TRBD1 (6 bases). The CDR3 covers 16 residues. With 2 bases removed from V and 9 bases from J, the gap between germline ends came to 18 bases. Germline values: CDR1 SGHRS, CDR2 YFSETQ. For the CDR3, the DNA is TGCGCCAGCAGCTTCGAACAGGGACTAGGTGGTTCACCCCTCCACTTT. Its translation is CASSFEQGLGGSPLHF.